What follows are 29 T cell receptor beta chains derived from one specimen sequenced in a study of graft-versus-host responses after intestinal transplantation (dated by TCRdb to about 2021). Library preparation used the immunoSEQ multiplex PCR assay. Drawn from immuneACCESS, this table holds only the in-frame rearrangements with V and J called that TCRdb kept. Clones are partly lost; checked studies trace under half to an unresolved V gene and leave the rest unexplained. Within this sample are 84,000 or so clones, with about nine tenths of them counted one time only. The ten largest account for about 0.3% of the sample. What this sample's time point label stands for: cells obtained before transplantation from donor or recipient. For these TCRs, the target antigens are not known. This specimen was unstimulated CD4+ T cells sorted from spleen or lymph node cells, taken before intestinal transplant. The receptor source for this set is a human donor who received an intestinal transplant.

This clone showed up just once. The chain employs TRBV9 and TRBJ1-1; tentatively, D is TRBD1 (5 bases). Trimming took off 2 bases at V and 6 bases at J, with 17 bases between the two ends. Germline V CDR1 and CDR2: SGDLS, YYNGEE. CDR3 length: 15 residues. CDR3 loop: CASSVNQGKGSEAFF. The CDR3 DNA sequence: TGTGCCAGCAGCGTTAACCAGGGAAAGGGATCTGAAGCTTTCTTT.

CDR3 nucleotides: TGTGCCAGCAGCGTACTAGCGGGTGCCTACGAGCAGTACTTC. This codes for CASSVLAGAYEQYF. The V gene is TRBV9, the J gene TRBJ2-7, with TRBD2 identical over 8 bases. Germline V gene sequence: CDR1 SGDLS, CDR2 YYNGEE. V lost 1 base to trimming and J lost 2 bases; unmatched junction nucleotides: 2. The CDR3 totals 14 residues.

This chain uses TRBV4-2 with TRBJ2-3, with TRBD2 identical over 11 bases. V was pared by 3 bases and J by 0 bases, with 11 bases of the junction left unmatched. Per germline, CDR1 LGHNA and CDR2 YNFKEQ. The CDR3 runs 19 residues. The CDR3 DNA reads TGTGCCAGCAGCCACCCCCCAACTAGCGGGAGCATAAGCACAGATACGCAGTATTTT. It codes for CASSHPPTSGSISTDTQYF.

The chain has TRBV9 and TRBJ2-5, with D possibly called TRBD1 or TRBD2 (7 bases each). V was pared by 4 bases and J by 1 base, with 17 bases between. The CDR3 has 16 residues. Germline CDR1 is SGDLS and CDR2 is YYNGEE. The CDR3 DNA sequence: TGTGCCAGCAGCCCAGGGGGGGGAGATCCCCAAGAGACCCAGTACTTC. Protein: CASSPGGGDPQETQYF.

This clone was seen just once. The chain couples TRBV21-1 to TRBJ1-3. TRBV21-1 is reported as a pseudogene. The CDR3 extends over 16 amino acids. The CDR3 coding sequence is TGTGCCAGCAGCAAAAGGAGACCTCCCTCTGGAAACACCATATATTTT. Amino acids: CASSKRRPPSGNTIYF.

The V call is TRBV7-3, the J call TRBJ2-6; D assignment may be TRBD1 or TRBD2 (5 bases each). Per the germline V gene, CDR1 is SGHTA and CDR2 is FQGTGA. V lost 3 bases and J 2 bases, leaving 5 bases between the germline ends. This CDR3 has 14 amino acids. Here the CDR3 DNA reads TGTGCCAGCAGCTTGGGGGCTGGGGCCAACGTCCTGACTTTC. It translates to CASSLGAGANVLTF.

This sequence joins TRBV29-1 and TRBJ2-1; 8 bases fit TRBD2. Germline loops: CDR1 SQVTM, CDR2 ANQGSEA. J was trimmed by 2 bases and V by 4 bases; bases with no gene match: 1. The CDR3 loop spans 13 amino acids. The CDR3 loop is CSVALAAYNEQFF. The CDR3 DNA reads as TGCAGCGTTGCACTAGCGGCCTACAATGAGCAGTTCTTC.

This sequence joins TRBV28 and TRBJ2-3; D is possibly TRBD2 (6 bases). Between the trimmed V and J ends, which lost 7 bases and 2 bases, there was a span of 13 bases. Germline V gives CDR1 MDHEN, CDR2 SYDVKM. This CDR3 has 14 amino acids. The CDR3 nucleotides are TGTGCCAGCAAGGGCGGGATAAACACAGATACGCAGTATTTT. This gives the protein CASKGGINTDTQYF.

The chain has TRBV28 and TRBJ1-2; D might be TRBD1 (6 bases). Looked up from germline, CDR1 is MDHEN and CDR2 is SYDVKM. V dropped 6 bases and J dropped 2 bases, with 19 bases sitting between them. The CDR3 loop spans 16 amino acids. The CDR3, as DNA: TGTGCCAGCAGGTTACGGGGGGGCGGGAAGAACTATGGCTACACCTTC. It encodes CASRLRGGGKNYGYTF.

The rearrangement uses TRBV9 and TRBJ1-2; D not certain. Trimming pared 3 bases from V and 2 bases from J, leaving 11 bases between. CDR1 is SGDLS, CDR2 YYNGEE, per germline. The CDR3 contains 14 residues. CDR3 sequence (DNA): TGTGCCAGCAGCGGATTCGGGAAGAACTATGGCTACACCTTC. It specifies CASSGFGKNYGYTF.

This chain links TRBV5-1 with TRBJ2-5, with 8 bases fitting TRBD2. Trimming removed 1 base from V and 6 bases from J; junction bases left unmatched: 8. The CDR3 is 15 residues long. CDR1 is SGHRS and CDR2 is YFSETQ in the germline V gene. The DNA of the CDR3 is TGCGCCAGCAGCTTGCAGCGGGAGTCCTCGAAGACCCAGTACTTC. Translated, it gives CASSLQRESSKTQYF.

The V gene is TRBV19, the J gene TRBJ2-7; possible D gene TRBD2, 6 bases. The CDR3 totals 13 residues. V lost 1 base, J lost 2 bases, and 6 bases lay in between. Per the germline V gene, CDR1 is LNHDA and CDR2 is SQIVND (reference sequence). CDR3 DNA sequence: TGTGCCAGTAGTATAGGGACTACCTACGAGCAGTACTTC. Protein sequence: CASSIGTTYEQYF.

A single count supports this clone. This CDR3 reads CASSLDRPYNEQFF. The CDR3 DNA follows: TGCGCCAGCAGCTTGGACAGGCCCTACAATGAGCAGTTCTTC. V gene TRBV5-1 combines with J gene TRBJ2-1; possible D gene TRBD1, 5 bases. From germline, CDR1 is SGHRS and CDR2 YFSETQ. V was trimmed by 0 bases and J by 2 bases, leaving 6 bases between them. The CDR3 runs to 14 residues. The variable domain in full, with the rest retrieved from reference TRBV5-1 and TRBJ2-1, is KAGVTQTPRYLIKTRGQQVTLSCSPISGHRSVSWYQQTPGQGLQFLFEYFSETQRNKGNFPGRFSGRQFSNSRSEMNVSTLELGDSALYLCASSLDRPYNEQFFGPGTRLTVL.

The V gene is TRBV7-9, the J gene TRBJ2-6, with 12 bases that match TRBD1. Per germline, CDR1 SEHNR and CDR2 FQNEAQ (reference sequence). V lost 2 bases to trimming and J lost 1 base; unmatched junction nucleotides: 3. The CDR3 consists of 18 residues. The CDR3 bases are TGTGCCAGCAGCTTACTGGGACAGGGGGCGTCTGGGGCCAACGTCCTGACTTTC. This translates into CASSLLGQGASGANVLTF.

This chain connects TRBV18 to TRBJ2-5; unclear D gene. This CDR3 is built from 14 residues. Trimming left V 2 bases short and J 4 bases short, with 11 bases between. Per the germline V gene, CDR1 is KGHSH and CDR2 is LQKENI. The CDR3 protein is CASSPEAQLETQYF. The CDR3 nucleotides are TGTGCCAGCTCACCAGAAGCACAGTTAGAGACCCAGTACTTC.

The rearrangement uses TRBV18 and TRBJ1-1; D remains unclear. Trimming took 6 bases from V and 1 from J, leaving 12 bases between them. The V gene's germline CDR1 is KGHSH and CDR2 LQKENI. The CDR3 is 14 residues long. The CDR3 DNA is TGTGCCAGCTCTTTCGGACCGACGAACACTGAAGCTTTCTTT. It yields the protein CASSFGPTNTEAFF.

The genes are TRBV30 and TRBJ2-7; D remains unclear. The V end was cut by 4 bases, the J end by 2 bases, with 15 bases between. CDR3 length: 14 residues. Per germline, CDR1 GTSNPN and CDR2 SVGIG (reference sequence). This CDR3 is CAWTWKAPTYEQYF. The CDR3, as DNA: TGTGCCTGGACTTGGAAGGCACCAACCTACGAGCAGTACTTC. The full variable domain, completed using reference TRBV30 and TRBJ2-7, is SQTIHQWPATLVQPVGSPLSLECTVEGTSNPNLYWYRQAAGRGLQLLFYSVGIGQISSEVPQNLSASRPQDRQFILSSKKLLLSDSGFYLCAWTWKAPTYEQYFGPGTRLTVT.

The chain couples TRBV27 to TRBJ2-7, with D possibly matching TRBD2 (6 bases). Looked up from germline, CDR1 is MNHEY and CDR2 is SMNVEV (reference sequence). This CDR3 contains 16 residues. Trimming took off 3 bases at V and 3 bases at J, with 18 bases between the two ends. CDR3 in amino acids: CASSFVPRGGLYEQYF. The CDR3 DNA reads TGTGCCAGCAGTTTCGTTCCGCGGGGTGGTCTCTACGAGCAGTACTTC.

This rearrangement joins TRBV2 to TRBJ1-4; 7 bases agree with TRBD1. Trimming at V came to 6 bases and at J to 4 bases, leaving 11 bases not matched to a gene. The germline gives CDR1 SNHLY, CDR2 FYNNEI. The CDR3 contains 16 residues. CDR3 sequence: CASRTGQARDNEKLFF. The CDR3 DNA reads TGTGCCAGCAGAACTGGACAGGCTAGGGATAATGAAAAACTGTTTTTT.

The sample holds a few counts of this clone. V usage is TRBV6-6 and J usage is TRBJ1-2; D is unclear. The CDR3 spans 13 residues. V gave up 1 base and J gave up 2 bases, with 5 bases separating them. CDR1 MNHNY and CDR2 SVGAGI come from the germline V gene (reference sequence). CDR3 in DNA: TGTGCCAGCAGTTACTTGTCGAACTATGGCTACACCTTC. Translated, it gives CASSYLSNYGYTF.

CDR3 nucleotide sequence: TGTGCCAGCAGCCTAGGACTGGGCTCCTACGAGCAGTACTTC. This codes for CASSLGLGSYEQYF. The chain recombines TRBV11-2 with TRBJ2-7; D might be TRBD2 (5 bases). Germline loops: CDR1 SGHAT, CDR2 FQNNGV. The CDR3 runs 14 residues. V dropped 5 bases and J dropped 0 bases, with 11 bases sitting between them.

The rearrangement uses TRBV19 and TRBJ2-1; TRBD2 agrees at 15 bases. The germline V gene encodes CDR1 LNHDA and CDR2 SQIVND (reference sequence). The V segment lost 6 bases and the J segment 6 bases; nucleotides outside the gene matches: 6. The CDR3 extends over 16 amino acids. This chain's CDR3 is CASRDPGLAGGNEQFF. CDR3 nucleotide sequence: TGTGCCAGTAGGGATCCGGGACTAGCGGGAGGCAATGAGCAGTTCTTC.

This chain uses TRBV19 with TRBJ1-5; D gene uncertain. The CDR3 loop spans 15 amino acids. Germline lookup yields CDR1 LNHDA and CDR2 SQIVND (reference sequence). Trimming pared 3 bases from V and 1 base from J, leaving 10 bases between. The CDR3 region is CASSIIGSSNQPQHF. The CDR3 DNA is TGTGCCAGTAGTATCATCGGCTCAAGCAATCAGCCCCAGCATTTT.

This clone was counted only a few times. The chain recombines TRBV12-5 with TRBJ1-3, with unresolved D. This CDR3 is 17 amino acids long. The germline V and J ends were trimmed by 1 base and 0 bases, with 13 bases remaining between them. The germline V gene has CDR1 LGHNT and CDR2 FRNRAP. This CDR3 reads CASGLGVRVSSGNTIYF. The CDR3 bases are TGTGCTAGTGGTTTGGGGGTGCGGGTCAGCTCTGGAAACACCATATATTTT.

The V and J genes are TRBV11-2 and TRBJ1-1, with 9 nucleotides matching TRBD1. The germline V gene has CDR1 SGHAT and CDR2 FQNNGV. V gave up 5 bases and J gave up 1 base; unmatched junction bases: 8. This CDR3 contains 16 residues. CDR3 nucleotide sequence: TGTGCCAGCAGCCCCCGGGGGGGACAGGGGAACACTGAAGCTTTCTTT. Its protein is CASSPRGGQGNTEAFF.

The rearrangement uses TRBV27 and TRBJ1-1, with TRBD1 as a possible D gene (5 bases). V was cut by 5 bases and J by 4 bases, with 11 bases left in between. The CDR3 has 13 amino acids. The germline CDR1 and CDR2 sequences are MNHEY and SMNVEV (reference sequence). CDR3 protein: CASSEWGGTEAFF. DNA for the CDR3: TGTGCCAGCAGTGAGTGGGGGGGCACTGAAGCTTTCTTT.

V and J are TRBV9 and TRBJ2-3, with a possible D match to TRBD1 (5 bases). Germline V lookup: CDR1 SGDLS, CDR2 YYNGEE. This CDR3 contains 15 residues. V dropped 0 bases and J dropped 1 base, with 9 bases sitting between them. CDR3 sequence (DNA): TGTGCCAGCAGCGTAGTTAGGGGCGGCACAGATACGCAGTATTTT. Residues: CASSVVRGGTDTQYF. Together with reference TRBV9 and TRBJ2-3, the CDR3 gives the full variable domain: DSGVTQTPKHLITATGQRVTLRCSPRSGDLSVYWYQQSLDQGLQFLIQYYNGEERAKGNILERFSAQQFPDLHSELNLSSLELGDSALYFCASSVVRGGTDTQYFGPGTRLTVL.

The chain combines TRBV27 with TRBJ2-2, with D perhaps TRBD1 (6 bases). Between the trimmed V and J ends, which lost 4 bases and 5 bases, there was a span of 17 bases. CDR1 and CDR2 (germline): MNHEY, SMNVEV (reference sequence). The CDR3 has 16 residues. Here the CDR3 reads CASSSEPGAWTGELFF. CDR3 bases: TGTGCCAGCAGTTCCGAGCCAGGGGCTTGGACCGGGGAGCTGTTTTTT.

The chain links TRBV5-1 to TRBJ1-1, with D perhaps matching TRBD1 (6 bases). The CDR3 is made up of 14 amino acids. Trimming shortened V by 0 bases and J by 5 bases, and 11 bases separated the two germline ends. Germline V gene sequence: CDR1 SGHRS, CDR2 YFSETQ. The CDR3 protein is CASSLGSGETEAFF. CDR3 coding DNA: TGCGCCAGCAGCTTGGGATCAGGGGAAACTGAAGCTTTCTTT.